A single sample gave rise to the 31 T cell receptor beta chains below, sequenced in a study of blood T cell repertoires in COVID-19. TCRdb's copy holds only in-frame clones and misses some; the assay was immunoSEQ multiplex PCR. Here the sample spans 300,000 to 400,000 clones, 90% to 95% being singletons. Sequencing was done on a sample of peripheral blood. The receptors originated from a woman aged 18-29 years who had recovered from COVID-19.

J is TRBJ2-6 and V is TRBV11-3; tentative D call: TRBD2 (5 bases). V was clipped by 4 bases and J by 0 bases, with 10 bases between them. Germline V gene lookup returns CDR1 SGHNT and CDR2 YENEEA. This CDR3 contains 16 residues. The CDR3 DNA sequence: TGTGCCAGCAGCTCCCGGGGTCACTCTGGGGCCAACGTCCTGACTTTC. As protein: CASSSRGHSGANVLTF.

This chain uses TRBV6-1 with TRBJ2-5; D ambiguous. CDR3 length: 14 residues. V lost 3 bases and J lost 5, with 13 bases in between. Germline assignment: CDR1 MNHNS and CDR2 SASEGT. The CDR3 is CASSDGLSVETQYF. CDR3 bases: TGTGCCAGCAGTGACGGTCTAAGCGTGGAGACCCAGTACTTC.

V usage is TRBV5-4 and J usage is TRBJ2-2; weak D call: TRBD2 (5 bases). Between the trimmed V and J ends, which lost 0 bases and 4 bases, there was a span of 7 bases. The germline V gene encodes CDR1 SGHNT and CDR2 YYREEE (reference sequence). CDR3 length: 14 residues. The CDR3 bases are TGTGCCAGCAGCTTGGGCGGGCCCACCGGGGAGCTGTTTTTT. This encodes CASSLGGPTGELFF.

The chain links TRBV30 to TRBJ2-1, with 9 positions matching TRBD2. Losses at the gene ends were 1 base for V and 0 bases for J; bases not matched to a gene: 7. The length of the CDR3 is 17 residues. Germline CDR1 GTSNPN, CDR2 SVGIG (reference sequence). CDR3 sequence: CAWSARSGRSSYNEQFF. The DNA of the CDR3 is TGTGCCTGGAGTGCGAGAAGCGGGAGGAGCTCCTACAATGAGCAGTTCTTC.

V and J are TRBV25-1 and TRBJ2-3; 7 bases are shared with TRBD1. The CDR3 consists of 13 residues. Germline CDR1 is MGHDK and CDR2 is SYGVNS. After removal of 5 bases from V and 8 bases from J, the junction contained 7 bases not matched to a gene. DNA of the CDR3: TGTGCCAGCAGTCTCAGGGGGTCGGGTACGCAGTATTTT. It translates to CASSLRGSGTQYF.

This chain uses TRBV6-5 with TRBJ2-5, with D possibly being TRBD1 (6 bases). The germline CDR1 and CDR2 sequences are MNHEY and SVGAGI. V was trimmed by 7 bases and J by 0 bases, leaving 9 bases between them. This CDR3 region has 13 residues. In nucleotides, the CDR3 is TGTGCCAGCACCGACAGGAACCAAGAGACCCAGTACTTC. It yields the protein CASTDRNQETQYF.

Remarks on this clone: Other DNA sequences in the same sample also yield this CDR3. The chain couples TRBV5-4 to TRBJ2-1; 15 nucleotides align to TRBD2. The CDR3 runs to 15 residues. The J segment lost 7 bases and the V segment lost 5 bases, leaving 4 bases of the junction unmatched. Per the germline V gene, CDR1 is SGHNT and CDR2 is YYREEE (reference sequence). Here the CDR3 reads CASSRGLAGGNEQFF. The CDR3, as DNA: TGTGCCAGCAGTCGAGGACTAGCGGGAGGGAATGAGCAGTTCTTC.

The genes are TRBV21-1 and TRBJ1-5. TRBV21-1 is given as a pseudogene. This CDR3 has 16 residues. The CDR3 sequence is CASSKVPATEPQPQHF. The CDR3 DNA reads TGTGCCAGCAGCAAAGTTCCGGCGACGGAGCCTCAGCCCCAGCATTTT.

The chain joins TRBV25-1 to TRBJ1-2, with TRBD1 matching 10 bases. The germline V gene encodes CDR1 MGHDK and CDR2 SYGVNS. After removal of 8 bases from V and 5 bases from J, the junction contained 20 bases not matched to a gene. The CDR3 is 18 residues long. In DNA, the CDR3 is TGTGCCAGCTTTATACGGGGGGACAGGGGAACGAGCGGGTATGGCTACACCTTC. Translated: CASFIRGDRGTSGYGYTF.

Remarks on this clone: Other DNA sequences within the sample encode an identical CDR3. The rearrangement joins TRBV5-4 to TRBJ2-1; 8 bases line up with TRBD1. The junction had 4 bases not matched to a gene; V was cut back by 5 bases and J by 0 bases. CDR1 SGHNT and CDR2 YYREEE come from the germline V gene (reference sequence). The CDR3 has 15 amino acids. CDR3 in DNA: TGTGCCAGCAGTCGGGACAGGAGCTCCTACAATGAGCAGTTCTTC. It yields the protein CASSRDRSSYNEQFF.

The rearrangement joins TRBV18 to TRBJ2-4, with a possible D match to TRBD1 (5 bases). CDR1 is KGHSH, CDR2 LQKENI, per germline. This CDR3 has 13 residues. Between the trimmed V and J ends, which lost 3 bases and 7 bases, there was a span of 10 bases. The CDR3 here is CASSPQGQNIQYF. CDR3 nucleotide sequence: TGTGCCAGCTCACCCCAGGGCCAGAACATTCAGTACTTC.

This chain connects TRBV10-3 to TRBJ2-2; 10 bases agree with TRBD2. V gave up 6 bases and J gave up 0 bases; unmatched junction bases: 4. CDR1 is ENHRY and CDR2 is SYGVKD in the germline V gene. The CDR3 runs 16 residues. CDR3 DNA sequence: TGTGCCATCAGGCAAACTAGCGGGACGAACACCGGGGAGCTGTTTTTT. Protein sequence: CAIRQTSGTNTGELFF.

The chain carries TRBV19 and TRBJ1-2; D call uncertain. The length of the CDR3 is 14 residues. Germline assignment: CDR1 LNHDA and CDR2 SQIVND (reference sequence). V was pared by 6 bases and J by 4 bases, with 15 bases between. The CDR3 DNA follows: TGTGCCAGTAGATCCCCCAGGTTGGGCTATGGCTACACCTTC. Its protein product is CASRSPRLGYGYTF.

The chain uses TRBV5-8 and TRBJ2-3, with TRBD2 identical over 10 bases. V lost 6 bases, J lost 1 base, and 14 bases stayed unmatched. This CDR3 spans 18 amino acids. Germline V gene data show CDR1 as SGHTS and CDR2 as YDEGEE. Written as DNA, the CDR3 is TGTGCCAGCAAACCTGGCGCTAGCGGGGGTACTGGCACAGATACGCAGTATTTT. It is translated as CASKPGASGGTGTDTQYF.

The chain has TRBV10-3 and TRBJ1-2; the D gene is possibly TRBD1 (6 bases). The CDR3 runs 14 residues. CDR1 is ENHRY, CDR2 SYGVKD, per germline. Deletions cut 3 bases from V and 5 bases from J, with 13 bases between. CDR3 protein: CAISDPRGVYGYTF. The CDR3 DNA reads TGTGCCATCAGTGATCCCAGGGGCGTGTATGGCTACACCTTC.

The gene calls are TRBV5-1 and TRBJ2-2; 8 positions agree with TRBD2. This CDR3 has 16 amino acids. Germline lookup yields CDR1 SGHRS and CDR2 YFSETQ. With V trimmed by 4 bases and J by 6 bases, 11 bases remained unmatched. The CDR3 region is CASSPGPGGNPGELFF. DNA for the CDR3: TGCGCCAGCAGCCCGGGCCCGGGGGGGAATCCCGGGGAGCTGTTTTTT.

V is TRBV9 and J is TRBJ2-1; tentative D call: TRBD1 (5 bases). The ends were cut back, 6 bases at V and 6 bases at J, with 19 bases in the middle. Germline V lookup: CDR1 SGDLS, CDR2 YYNGEE. This CDR3 spans 15 amino acids. The CDR3 sequence is CASTRGVTAGNEQFF. CDR3 in DNA: TGTGCCAGCACCCGTGGGGTGACAGCCGGCAATGAGCAGTTCTTC.

This chain uses TRBV6-5 with TRBJ1-1; a possible D gene is TRBD1 (5 bases). The germline V gene has CDR1 MNHEY and CDR2 SVGAGI. This CDR3 spans 14 amino acids. The V gene lost 5 bases and the J gene lost 6 bases, with 16 bases spanning the gap. The CDR3 loop is CASSRAGGVPEAFF. CDR3 sequence (DNA): TGTGCCAGCAGTAGGGCCGGGGGAGTCCCTGAAGCTTTCTTT.

In its sample, this clone was seen a few times. The chain employs TRBV29-1 and TRBJ1-2; the match to TRBD1 covers 7 bases. The CDR3 covers 13 residues. The J segment lost 6 bases and the V segment lost 2 bases, leaving 6 bases of the junction unmatched. CDR1 is SQVTM and CDR2 is ANQGSEA in the germline V gene. CDR3 in DNA: TGCAGCGTTGAAAGACAGGGAAGAAATGGCTACACCTTC. It is translated as CSVERQGRNGYTF.

The chain employs TRBV5-1 and TRBJ1-6, with TRBD1 as a possible D gene (6 bases). Trimming pared 4 bases from V and 10 bases from J, leaving 21 bases between. This CDR3 is built from 16 residues. Germline V lookup: CDR1 SGHRS, CDR2 YFSETQ. CDR3 sequence (DNA): TGCGCCAGCAGCCTTGACCCACAGGGAAAGGGATCACCCCTCCACTTT. It encodes CASSLDPQGKGSPLHF.

This chain links TRBV13 with TRBJ2-1; 12 bases align to TRBD2. Germline V gives CDR1 PRHDT, CDR2 FYEKMQ (reference sequence). The CDR3 length is 16 residues. V was clipped by 5 bases and J by 7 bases; unmatched bases: 9. This chain's CDR3 is CASSRRLAGVGNEQFF. In DNA, the CDR3 is TGTGCCAGCAGCCGGAGACTAGCGGGAGTTGGAAATGAGCAGTTCTTC.

The chain joins TRBV21-1 to TRBJ2-1; TRBD1, the table's D call, was not compared with the DNA. TRBV21-1 constitutes a pseudogene. The CDR3 spans 17 residues. The CDR3, as DNA: TGTGCCAGCAGCAAAGCGTGGGGACAGGGTCGGGACAATGAGCAGTTCTTC. Translated: CASSKAWGQGRDNEQFF.

The chain carries TRBV19 and TRBJ1-5; perhaps TRBD1 as D (5 bases). In germline, CDR1 is LNHDA, CDR2 SQIVND (reference sequence). The CDR3 totals 18 residues. Trimming removed 3 bases at V and 5 bases at J, with 23 bases between. CDR3 sequence: CASSIKYPFSGLDQPQHF. The CDR3 DNA is TGTGCCAGTAGTATTAAGTACCCCTTTTCAGGGTTAGATCAGCCCCAGCATTTT.

The chain employs TRBV4-3 and TRBJ1-1; possibly TRBD1 for D (5 bases). This CDR3 region has 17 residues. V shed 4 bases and J shed 1 base, with 19 bases lying between them. Germline values: CDR1 LGHNA, CDR2 YSLEER. The CDR3 spells CASSPGQGRPRNTEAFF. CDR3 DNA sequence: TGCGCCAGCAGCCCAGGCCAGGGTCGACCTAGGAACACTGAAGCTTTCTTT.

In this sample, this clone turned up once. The gene calls are TRBV13 and TRBJ2-3; D is perhaps TRBD2 (6 bases). The CDR3 spans 14 residues. Trimming left V 5 bases short and J 4 bases short, with 13 bases between. CDR1 and CDR2 from the germline V gene are PRHDT and FYEKMQ (reference sequence). The CDR3 loop reads CASSPGVAADTQYF. The CDR3 DNA sequence: TGTGCCAGCAGCCCCGGGGTAGCGGCAGATACGCAGTATTTT.

The chain joins TRBV19 to TRBJ2-1, with 8 bases that match TRBD2. The germline gives CDR1 LNHDA, CDR2 SQIVND (reference sequence). Trimming took 3 bases from V and 4 from J; bases not matched to a gene: 5. The CDR3 covers 15 residues. This chain's CDR3 is CASSMGSGAYNEQFF. The CDR3 DNA reads as TGTGCCAGTAGTATGGGTAGCGGGGCTTACAATGAGCAGTTCTTC.

V and J are TRBV4-3 and TRBJ2-2, with TRBD2 identical over 10 bases. The CDR3 is 14 amino acids. With V trimmed by 4 bases and J by 7 bases, 3 bases remained unmatched. The V gene's germline CDR1 is LGHNA and CDR2 YSLEER. The DNA for the CDR3 is TGCGCCAGCAGCCTGCGACTAGCGGGCGGGGAGCTGTTTTTT. It yields the protein CASSLRLAGGELFF.

This chain uses TRBV29-1 with TRBJ2-1; 10 nucleotides line up with TRBD2. The CDR3 has 18 residues. V trimming: 2 bases; J trimming: 0 bases; junction bases outside the gene matches: 10. Germline V gene lookup returns CDR1 SQVTM and CDR2 ANQGSEA. CDR3 bases: TGCAGCGTTGAATGGTCGATAGCGGGAGGTACCTCCTACAATGAGCAGTTCTTC. This translates into CSVEWSIAGGTSYNEQFF.

V gene TRBV7-9 combines with J gene TRBJ2-1, with 10 bases aligning to TRBD2. CDR1 is SEHNR, CDR2 FQNEAQ, per germline (reference sequence). V dropped 5 bases and J dropped 7; count of bases not matched to a gene: 8. The CDR3 sequence is 15 residues long. The CDR3 here is CASSRGLAAWNEQFF. DNA for the CDR3: TGTGCCAGCAGCCGCGGACTAGCGGCTTGGAATGAGCAGTTCTTC.

The chain carries TRBV11-3 and TRBJ2-1, with 13 bases matching TRBD2. V was clipped by 3 bases and J by 5 bases; unmatched bases: 4. The CDR3 totals 16 residues. CDR1 and CDR2 from the germline V gene are SGHNT and YENEEA. CDR3: CASSFAGTSGDNEQFF. The CDR3 DNA is TGTGCCAGCAGCTTTGCCGGGACTAGCGGGGACAATGAGCAGTTCTTC.

V gene TRBV30 combines with J gene TRBJ2-5; a possible D gene is TRBD2 (5 bases). Germline V gene lookup returns CDR1 GTSNPN and CDR2 SVGIG (reference sequence). Trimming removed 1 base from V and 4 bases from J, with 7 bases in between. This CDR3 has 12 amino acids. The CDR3 bases are TGTGCCTGGAGTGCACTAGGAGAGACCCAGTACTTC. Its translation: CAWSALGETQYF.